Listed below are T cell receptor beta chains from one sample, sequenced in a study of cytomegalovirus exposure and HLA in healthy donors. Assay: immunoSEQ multiplex PCR; the TCRdb copy retains only in-frame clones and omits some. The table includes approximately 190,000 clones, around 87% detected once. Material: PBMCs. The receptors were gathered from a man under 40 in good health and CMV-seronegative. The CDR3 runs from the conserved cysteine through the conserved F or W. A D gene is named only where the DNA matches it firmly. Clone sizes are given selectively: once, few, many, or a class where the clone is expanded.

>TRBJ2-2|NA|NA|TRBV6-1|19
CASSENPPRLVTNTGELFF
TGTGCCAGCAGTGAAAACCCCCCCCGACTGGTTACGAACACCGGGGAGCTGTTTTTT
>TRBJ2-7|NA|NA|TRBV5-4|15
CASSLSGAGLDEQYF
TGTGCCAGCAGCTTGAGTGGGGCAGGGTTGGACGAGCAGTACTTC
>TRBJ2-7|TRBD1|once|TRBV5-6|15
CASSYLLTGVGEQYF
TGTGCCAGCAGCTATCTCCTGACAGGGGTAGGCGAGCAGTACTTC
>TRBJ2-5|TRBD2|NA|TRBV29-1|15
CSVHELGLEEETQYF
TGCAGCGTGCACGAACTGGGACTAGAGGAAGAGACCCAGTACTTC
>TRBJ1-4|NA|NA|TRBV19|13
CASSLDSYEKLFF
TGTGCCAGTAGTTTGGACAGTTATGAAAAACTGTTTTTT
>TRBJ2-2|TRBD2|NA|TRBV27|18
CASSLSTSGGANTGELFF
TGTGCCAGCAGTTTAAGTACTAGCGGGGGGGCTAACACCGGGGAGCTGTTTTTT
>TRBJ1-2|NA|NA|TRBV29-1|14
CSADPGGAGYGYTF
TGCAGCGCCGACCCGGGGGGCGCTGGCTATGGCTACACCTTC
>TRBJ2-5|TRBD2|NA|TRBV5-1|16
CASSLVPSGGQETQYF
TGCGCCAGCAGCTTGGTCCCCAGCGGGGGTCAAGAGACCCAGTACTTC
>TRBJ2-1|NA|NA|TRBV28|13
CASRDSGYNEQFF
TGTGCCAGCAGGGACAGTGGCTACAATGAGCAGTTCTTC
>TRBJ1-3|TRBD1|NA|TRBV2|14
CASCDPGQGNTIYF
TGTGCCAGCTGCGACCCGGGACAGGGAAACACCATATATTTT
>TRBJ2-7|TRBD1|NA|TRBV28|15
CASSSVGTGAYEQYF
TGTGCCAGCAGTTCCGTTGGGACAGGAGCCTACGAGCAGTACTTC
>TRBJ1-2|NA|NA|TRBV25-1|15
CASSEGSGQIDGYTF
TGTGCCAGCAGTGAGGGCTCAGGGCAGATCGACGGCTACACCTTC
>TRBJ2-7|TRBD1|NA|TRBV2|15
CASSGNRDRAFEQYF
TGTGCCAGCAGTGGAAACCGGGACAGGGCCTTCGAGCAGTACTTC
>TRBJ1-2|TRBD1|NA|TRBV5-4|15
CASSHTGTANYGYTF
TGTGCCAGCAGCCATACCGGGACAGCTAACTATGGCTACACCTTC
>TRBJ2-7|NA|NA|TRBV5-1|13
CASSFGGSYEQYF
TGCGCCAGCAGCTTCGGGGGCTCCTACGAGCAGTACTTC
>TRBJ2-5|TRBD1|NA|TRBV7-7|15
CASSLGQGAWETQYF
TGTGCTAGCAGCTTAGGCCAGGGGGCTTGGGAGACCCAGTACTTC
>TRBJ2-6|NA|NA|TRBV25-1|14
CASYSGSGANVLTF
TGTGCCAGTTATTCGGGGTCTGGGGCCAACGTCCTGACTTTC
>TRBJ2-2|TRBD2|few|TRBV2|15
CASSALAANTGELFF
TGTGCCAGCAGTGCTCTAGCGGCGAACACCGGGGAGCTGTTTTTT
>TRBJ1-2|NA|NA|TRBV30|16
CAWSLGGGGANYGYTF
TGTGCCTGGAGTTTAGGAGGGGGAGGGGCTAACTATGGCTACACCTTC
>TRBJ2-7|TRBD1|NA|TRBV5-1|14
CASSGRQGADEQYF
TGCGCCAGCAGCGGCAGACAGGGCGCGGACGAGCAGTACTTC
>TRBJ2-1|TRBD2|once|TRBV10-1|14
CASSDLAGGDEQFF
TGCGCCAGCAGTGATCTAGCGGGGGGTGATGAGCAGTTCTTC
>TRBJ2-7|TRBD1|NA|TRBV5-6|15
CASNLRGQRSYEQYF
TGTGCCAGCAATCTAAGGGGACAGAGGTCCTACGAGCAGTACTTC
>TRBJ1-2|TRBD1|NA|TRBV25-1|13
CASSDRDRGGYTF
TGTGCCAGCAGTGACCGGGACAGGGGAGGCTACACCTTC
>TRBJ1-1|NA|once|TRBV7-2|16
CASSSRQSNMNTEAFF
TGTGCCAGCAGCTCCCGACAGTCTAACATGAACACTGAAGCTTTCTTT
>TRBJ1-2|TRBD1|NA|TRBV6-1|16
CASSEFRQGRKDGYTF
TGTGCCAGCAGTGAGTTTCGACAGGGGAGAAAGGATGGCTACACCTTC
>TRBJ2-1|NA|NA|TRBV7-9|12
CASSPTDDEQFF
TGTGCCAGCAGCCCAACAGACGATGAGCAGTTCTTC
>TRBJ2-3|TRBD2|NA|TRBV5-1|16
CASSSWTSGGTDTQYF
TGCGCCAGCAGCTCTTGGACTAGCGGGGGAACAGATACGCAGTATTTT
>TRBJ2-1|TRBD1|NA|TRBV7-2|16
CASSLRGTGKHNEQFF
TGTGCCAGCAGCTTACGAGGGACAGGTAAGCACAATGAGCAGTTCTTC
>TRBJ2-1|NA|NA|TRBV5-1|15
CASSPEGAEYNEQFF
TGCGCCAGCAGCCCCGAGGGAGCAGAGTACAATGAGCAGTTCTTC
>TRBJ2-1|NA|NA|TRBV6-5|15
CASSAFRSSYNEQFF
TGTGCCAGCAGTGCCTTCAGAAGCTCCTACAATGAGCAGTTCTTC
>TRBJ2-7|TRBD1|NA|TRBV28|14
CASSFGTGSYEQYF
TGTGCCAGCAGTTTCGGGACAGGCTCCTACGAGCAGTACTTC
>TRBJ1-1|TRBD1|NA|TRBV7-2|14
CASSGDRRNTEAFF
TGTGCCAGCAGCGGGGACAGACGAAACACTGAAGCTTTCTTT
>TRBJ1-1|TRBD1|few|TRBV13|14
CASSLSDRGTEAFF
TGTGCCAGCAGCTTATCGGACAGGGGGACTGAAGCTTTCTTT
>TRBJ1-1|TRBD1|NA|TRBV5-5|15
CASRTSYRGNTEAFF
TGTGCCAGCAGAACTTCTTACAGGGGGAACACTGAAGCTTTCTTT
>TRBJ2-5|TRBD1|NA|TRBV5-1|17
CASSSPTGQEIQETQYF
TGCGCCAGCAGCTCGCCGACGGGACAGGAAATACAAGAGACCCAGTACTTC
>TRBJ1-2|NA|NA|TRBV6-1|16
CASSDSRDKIGYGYTF
TGTGCCAGCAGTGACAGCCGGGACAAGATAGGCTATGGCTACACCTTC
>TRBJ1-2|NA|NA|TRBV5-6|12
CASSYGSYGYTF
TGTGCCAGCAGCTATGGTAGCTATGGCTACACCTTC
>TRBJ1-2|NA|NA|TRBV28|12
CASSFNRYGYTF
TGTGCCAGCAGTTTCAACAGATATGGCTACACCTTC
>TRBJ2-7|NA|NA|TRBV7-8|16
CASSLAYGGRTYEQYF
TGTGCCAGCAGCTTAGCGTATGGGGGCAGGACCTACGAGCAGTACTTC
>TRBJ2-3|NA|NA|TRBV27|14
CASRRGASTDTQYF
TGTGCCAGCAGGAGAGGCGCTAGCACAGATACGCAGTATTTT
>TRBJ2-5|NA|NA|TRBV29-1|12
CSAIAIQETQYF
TGCAGTGCAATTGCGATCCAAGAGACCCAGTACTTC
>TRBJ1-2|NA|NA|TRBV6-5|14
CASSYGERGYGYTF
TGTGCCAGCAGTTACGGCGAACGGGGCTATGGCTACACCTTC
>TRBJ2-7|NA|NA|TRBV6-5|14
CASRRRDTPYEQYF
TGTGCCAGCAGACGCCGGGACACTCCCTACGAGCAGTACTTC
>TRBJ2-2|NA|NA|TRBV21-1|13
CASRIIYTGELFF
TGTGCCAGCAGAATTATCTACACCGGGGAGCTGTTTTTT
>TRBJ2-7|NA|once|TRBV29-1|12
CSVEDLRSEQYF
TGCAGCGTTGAAGATCTTCGGTCAGAGCAGTACTTC
>TRBJ1-1|TRBD1|NA|TRBV18|14
CASSPLGQGTEAFF
TGTGCCAGCTCACCGCTGGGACAGGGAACTGAAGCTTTCTTT
>TRBJ1-1|NA|many|TRBV6-5|12
CASSRRQGLAFF
TGTGCCAGCAGCCGACGGCAGGGCTTAGCTTTCTTT
>TRBJ1-4|NA|NA|TRBV21-1|15
CASSNGGAPVEKLFF
TGTGCCAGCAGCAATGGTGGAGCCCCGGTGGAAAAACTGTTTTTT
>TRBJ2-1|TRBD2|NA|TRBV29-1|13
CSASAGTTSEQFF
TGCAGCGCGTCGGCCGGGACTACAAGTGAGCAGTTCTTC
>TRBJ2-1|NA|NA|TRBV28|16
CASSNGQWSSYNEQFF
TGTGCCAGCAGTAATGGACAGTGGAGCTCCTACAATGAGCAGTTCTTC
>TRBJ1-6|NA|NA|TRBV6-5|14
CASSRDRSNSPLHF
TGTGCCAGCAGCCGCGACAGGAGTAATTCACCCCTCCACTTT
>TRBJ1-6|NA|NA|TRBV14|14
CASSQLGRYSPLHF
TGTGCCAGCAGCCAATTGGGGCGTTATTCACCCCTCCACTTT
>TRBJ1-1|TRBD1|NA|TRBV11-2|19
CASSSSPWGQGGINTEAFF
TGTGCCAGCAGCTCATCTCCCTGGGGACAGGGAGGGATCAACACTGAAGCTTTCTTT
>TRBJ1-5|NA|NA|TRBV18|14
CASSPGTGNQPQHF
TGTGCCAGCTCACCAGGAACAGGGAATCAGCCCCAGCATTTT
>TRBJ1-2|TRBD1|NA|TRBV15|14
CATEGTGEVYGYTF
TGTGCCACGGAGGGGACAGGGGAAGTCTATGGCTACACCTTC
>TRBJ2-1|NA|NA|TRBV7-7|14
CASSLGGGGNEQFF
TGTGCTAGCAGCTTAGGGGGGGGAGGCAATGAGCAGTTCTTC